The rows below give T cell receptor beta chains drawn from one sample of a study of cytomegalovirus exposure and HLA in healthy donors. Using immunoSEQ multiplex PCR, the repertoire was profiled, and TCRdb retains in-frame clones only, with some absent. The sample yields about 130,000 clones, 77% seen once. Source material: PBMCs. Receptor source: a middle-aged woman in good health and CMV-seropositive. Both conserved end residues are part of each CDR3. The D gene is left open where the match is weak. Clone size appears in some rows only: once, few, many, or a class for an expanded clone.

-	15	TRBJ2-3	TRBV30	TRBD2	TGTGCCTGGGCTGGGGCTAGCGGGAGTACAGATACGCAGTATTTT	CAWAGASGSTDTQYF
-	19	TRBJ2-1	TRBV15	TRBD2	TGTGCCACCAGCAGAGGGGGTTTGGCGGGAGGGCCGGGATACAATGAGCAGTTCTTC	CATSRGGLAGGPGYNEQFF
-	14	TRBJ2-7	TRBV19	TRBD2	TGTGCCAGTAGTAGCGGGAGACCCTACGAAGGGGAGTACTTC	CASSSGRPYEGEYF
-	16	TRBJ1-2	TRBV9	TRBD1	TGTGCCAGCAGCGTTGGGACAGGGGGCCTGAGGTATGGCTACACCTTC	CASSVGTGGLRYGYTF
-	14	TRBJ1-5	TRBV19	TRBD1	TGTGCCAGTAGGGAGAACAGGGGTCATCAGCCCCAGCATTTT	CASRENRGHQPQHF
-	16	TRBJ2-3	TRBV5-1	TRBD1	TGCGCCAGCAGCCCAGGACAGGGGGCTAGCACAGATACGCAGTATTTT	CASSPGQGASTDTQYF
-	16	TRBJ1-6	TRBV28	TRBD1	TGTGCCAGCAGTCCTCCCGGACAGGCGGTAAATTCACCCCTCCACTTT	CASSPPGQAVNSPLHF
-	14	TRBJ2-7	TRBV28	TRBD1	TGTGCCAGCATCACGGACAGGGGAGACTACGAGCAGTACTTC	CASITDRGDYEQYF
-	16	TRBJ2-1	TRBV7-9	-	TGTGCCAGCAGCTTGTATACTTCTAAGGGGCACAATGAGCAGTTCTTC	CASSLYTSKGHNEQFF
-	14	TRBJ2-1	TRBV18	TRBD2	TGTGCCAGCTCACCACAGCGGGAGGGATCCGAGCAGTTCTTC	CASSPQREGSEQFF
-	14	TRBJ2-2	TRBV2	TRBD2	TGTGCCAGCAACCAGCGGGGGTACACCGGGGAGCTGTTTTTT	CASNQRGYTGELFF
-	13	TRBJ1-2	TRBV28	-	TGTGCCACTCAAGGGGGGGGCGTGGGTGGCTACACCTTC	CATQGGGVGGYTF
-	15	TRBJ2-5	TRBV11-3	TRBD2	TGTGCCAGCAGCTTGGATAGCGGGAGCGGGGAGACCCAGTACTTC	CASSLDSGSGETQYF
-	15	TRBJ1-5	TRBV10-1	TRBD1	TGCGCCAGCAGTGAGGGGACAGAGGTGAGGCAGCCCCAGCATTTT	CASSEGTEVRQPQHF
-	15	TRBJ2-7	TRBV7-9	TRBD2	TGTTCCAGCAGCCCCCTGATAGCGGGTTCCTACGAGCAGTACTTC	CSSSPLIAGSYEQYF
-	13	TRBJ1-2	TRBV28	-	TGTGCCAGCGAACAGAAGACTAACTATGGCTACACCTTC	CASEQKTNYGYTF
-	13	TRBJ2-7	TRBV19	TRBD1	TGTGCCAGTAGGGGACAGGGGGCCTACGAGCAGTACTTC	CASRGQGAYEQYF
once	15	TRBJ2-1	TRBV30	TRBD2	TGTGCCTGGAGTGTACGATCGGGAGGGGGCAATGAGCAGTTCTTC	CAWSVRSGGGNEQFF
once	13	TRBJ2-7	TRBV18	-	TGTGCCAGCTCACCAGCAGGGCTTCGCGAGCAGTACTTC	CASSPAGLREQYF
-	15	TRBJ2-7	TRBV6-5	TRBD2	TGTGCCAGCAGTTACGGGACTAGCGCATACTACGAGCAGTACTTC	CASSYGTSAYYEQYF
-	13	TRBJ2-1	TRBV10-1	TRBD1	TGCGCCAGCAGAGGGGGACAGGGCAATGAGCAGTTCTTC	CASRGGQGNEQFF
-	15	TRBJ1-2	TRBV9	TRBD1	TGTGCCAGCAGCCCGCCGACAGGGACGAACTATGGCTACACCTTC	CASSPPTGTNYGYTF
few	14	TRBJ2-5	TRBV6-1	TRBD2	TGTGCCAGCAGTGGGACTAGCGGTCCCGGGACCCAGTACTTC	CASSGTSGPGTQYF
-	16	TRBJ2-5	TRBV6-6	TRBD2	TGTGCCAGCAGTCCCTCTAGCGGGAGAACGGGGGAGACCCAGTACTTC	CASSPSSGRTGETQYF
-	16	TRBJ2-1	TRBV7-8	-	TGTGCCAGCAGCGTTAGTGCGGGTAGAGCCTACAATGAGCAGTTCTTC	CASSVSAGRAYNEQFF